This passage covers 5 T cell receptor beta chains from one sample sequenced in a study of blood T cell repertoires in COVID-19. Clones were read by immunoSEQ multiplex PCR, and TCRdb kept only the in-frame ones, dropping some. The repertoire consists of approximately 200,000 clones, with 70% to 90% occurring once and the leading ten covering 10% to 13%. The material sequenced was PBMCs or T cells enriched from blood (not recorded which). The source is a man aged 25-45 years who had recovered from COVID-19.

The CDR3 region has the DNA TGTGCCAGCAGTTACGGAGGAAATCAGCCCCAGCATTTT. Amino acids: CASSYGGNQPQHF. V and J are TRBV6-2 or TRBV6-3 and TRBJ1-5; D is uncertain. The CDR3 spans 13 residues. V was cut by 2 bases and J by 4 bases, with 6 bases left in between. Germline lookup yields CDR1 MNHEY and CDR2 SVGEGT.

This clone was seen a few times. The rearrangement links TRBV2 to TRBJ2-3, with 10 bases aligning to TRBD2. The CDR3 consists of 16 residues. CDR1 is SNHLY and CDR2 is FYNNEI in the germline V gene. V shed 5 bases, J shed 2 bases, and the junction held 7 bases outside the gene matches. CDR3 sequence: CASSFPSGGLTDTQYF. The CDR3 nucleotides are TGTGCCAGCAGTTTTCCTAGCGGGGGACTCACAGATACGCAGTATTTT.

The chain employs TRBV19 and TRBJ1-3; TRBD1 matches at 8 bases. With V trimmed by 5 bases and J by 5 bases, 5 bases remained unmatched. The CDR3 extends over 14 amino acids. Looked up from germline, CDR1 is LNHDA and CDR2 is SQIVND (reference sequence). Written as DNA, the CDR3 is TGTGCCAGTAGTGCGACAGGGGCCCGAAACACCATATATTTT. Protein: CASSATGARNTIYF.

The V and J genes are TRBV3-1 (or the pseudogene TRBV3-2) and TRBJ1-5, with TRBD1 matching over 9 bases. The V gene end was trimmed by 4 bases and the J gene end by 6 bases; junction bases not matched to a gene: 4. This CDR3 has 14 amino acids. Per germline, CDR1 LGHDT and CDR2 YNNKEL (reference sequence). In DNA form, the CDR3 reads TGTGCCAGCAGCCTACAGGGGGCGCGTCAGCCCCAGCATTTT. This encodes CASSLQGARQPQHF.

This sequence joins TRBV4-3 and TRBJ1-2; D may be TRBD1 (6 bases). Germline CDR1 LGHNA, CDR2 YSLEER. The CDR3 covers 15 residues. Trimming cost V 0 bases and J 4 bases, with 12 bases left between them. Here the CDR3 reads CASSQDGGGGYGYTF. DNA of the CDR3: TGCGCCAGCAGCCAAGATGGGGGGGGCGGCTATGGCTACACCTTC.